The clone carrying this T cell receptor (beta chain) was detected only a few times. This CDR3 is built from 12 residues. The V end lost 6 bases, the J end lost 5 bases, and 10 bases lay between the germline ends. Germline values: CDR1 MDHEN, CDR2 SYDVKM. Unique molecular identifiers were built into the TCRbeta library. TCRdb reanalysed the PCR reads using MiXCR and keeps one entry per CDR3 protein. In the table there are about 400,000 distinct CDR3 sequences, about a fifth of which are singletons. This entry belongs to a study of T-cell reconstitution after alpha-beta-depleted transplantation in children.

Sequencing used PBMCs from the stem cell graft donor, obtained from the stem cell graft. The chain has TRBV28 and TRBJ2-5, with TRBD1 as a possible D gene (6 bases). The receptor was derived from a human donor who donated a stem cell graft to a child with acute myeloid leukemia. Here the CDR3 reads CASRTGGETQYF. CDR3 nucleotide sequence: TGTGCCAGCAGGACAGGTGGGGAGACCCAGTACTTC. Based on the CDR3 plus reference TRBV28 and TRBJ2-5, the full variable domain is DVKVTQSSRYLVKRTGEKVFLECVQDMDHENMFWYRQDPGLGLRLIYFSYDVKMKEKGDIPEGYSVSREKKERFSLILESASTNQTSMYLCASRTGGETQYFGPGTRLLVL.